This T cell receptor (beta chain) appears in the sequencing data of a study of Tregs in tolerant kidney transplant recipients. Overall study: Antibodies separated recipient from donor cells.

This CDR3 region has 14 residues. Germline loops: CDR1 SGDLS, CDR2 YYNGEE. V lost 4 bases, J lost 4 bases, and 14 bases lay in between. Findings of the study overall: Few patients were studied, so findings need validation in larger groups. No direct test of biological reproducibility was done here.

Regarding this clone: Antigen: not known.

The repertoire was sequenced with immunoSEQ multiplex PCR; TCRdb's copy has only in-frame clones and lacks some. The sample yields about 21,000 clones, less than 70% seen once. This chain joins TRBV9 and TRBJ1-2; TRBD1 is a possible D gene (5 bases). The sequencing input was Tregs from blood cultured with allogeneic cells. The TCR comes from a human donor in good health. The CDR3 bases are TGTGCCAGCAGCCGGGATCGGGGCAGCTATGGCTACACCTTC. This sequence encodes CASSRDRGSYGYTF.